These T cell receptor beta chains were read from a single sample in a study of chemoradiotherapy in HPV16-positive cancers. The table came from immunoSEQ multiplex PCR; TCRdb's copy has only in-frame clones and leaves some out. This table holds 29,000 or so clones, about 93% found once. This material consisted of blood, taken from a patient who underwent chemoradiotherapy. The receptors come from a human donor with HPV-associated anogenital cancer. Each CDR3 is given with its conserved first and last residue. Each record gives: J gene, clone size, V gene, CDR3 protein. Not every row has a clone size; where given, it reads once, few, many or a size class.

TRBJ1-4 | . | TRBV4-1 | CASSQVLFRSLGNEKLFF
TRBJ2-5 | . | TRBV5-1 | CASSLTGQGQTQYF
TRBJ1-1 | few | TRBV18 | CASSRQGNTEAFF
TRBJ2-1 | . | TRBV2 | CASSAGSDNEQFF
TRBJ1-4 | . | TRBV27 | CASVSHSSEKLFF
TRBJ1-5 | . | TRBV6-5 | CASSLDRYSNQPQHF
TRBJ2-7 | . | TRBV6-1 | CASRTAYEQYF
TRBJ2-7 | . | TRBV7-2 | CASSVGLAYEQYF
TRBJ2-3 | . | TRBV7-3 | CASSPGGPNTDTQYF
TRBJ1-5 | once | TRBV7-9 | CASSPTGPNQPQHF
TRBJ2-7 | . | TRBV9 | CASSAGGGRGRDEQYF
TRBJ1-4 | . | TRBV27 | CASSLDRGEKLFF
TRBJ2-7 | . | TRBV6-6 | CASSPAPYEQYF
TRBJ2-5 | . | TRBV9 | CASSSGGQETQYF
TRBJ1-1 | . | TRBV7-2 | CASSLSSPEAFF
TRBJ2-6 | . | TRBV13 | CASSLRTGTDASGANVLTF
TRBJ2-3 | . | TRBV7-9 | CASSLRGLFPDTQYF
TRBJ2-1 | few | TRBV27 | CASSFRGGNYNEQFF
TRBJ1-2 | . | TRBV9 | CASSVGSGEGLGGYTF
TRBJ2-3 | . | TRBV5-4 | CASRLMGAPDTQYF
TRBJ2-2 | . | TRBV6-4 | CASSDSTAGGAGELFF
TRBJ1-6 | . | TRBV7-9 | CASSTGYRSPLHF
TRBJ2-3 | . | TRBV2 | CASQRESTDTQYF
TRBJ2-2 | . | TRBV28 | CASSVGGTSGTAGELFF
TRBJ1-5 | few | TRBV19 | CASSMAGRDQPQHF
TRBJ2-7 | . | TRBV29-1 | CSVDYTGPPYEQYF
TRBJ1-4 | . | TRBV4-1 | CASSTPTATNEKLFF
TRBJ1-5 | . | TRBV4-2 | CASSQVWKGRSNQPQHF
TRBJ1-1 | . | TRBV5-1 | CASTRGGLDTEAFF
TRBJ2-1 | . | TRBV6-5 | CASTPSGSYNEQFF
TRBJ2-2 | . | TRBV28 | CASRKHGAGELFF
TRBJ2-1 | . | TRBV14 | CASSVRGGAYNEQFF
TRBJ2-1 | . | TRBV7-9 | CASSFRTSDEQFF
TRBJ2-7 | . | TRBV27 | CASSLAAAGGVVYEQYF
TRBJ1-5 | . | TRBV10-1 | CASIAGGQPQHF
TRBJ2-5 | . | TRBV19 | CASSIAHFKTQYF
TRBJ1-1 | once | TRBV2 | CASRVDRPNTEAFF
TRBJ2-2 | . | TRBV9 | CASSTSGQGYPGELFF
TRBJ2-3 | . | TRBV5-1 | CASSPKGGTDTQYF
TRBJ2-7 | once | TRBV18 | CASSKRTEPYEQYF
TRBJ1-2 | . | TRBV15 | CATSRDRGSYGYTF
TRBJ2-7 | . | TRBV7-2 | CASRTGREQYF
TRBJ2-7 | once | TRBV7-9 | CASSFASIEQYF
TRBJ2-1 | . | TRBV7-9 | CASSLSDPNEQFF
TRBJ2-3 | . | TRBV5-1 | CASTRLSHTDTQYF
TRBJ1-2 | . | TRBV15 | CATSRGPPSRAGYTF